This TCR beta chain originates from a study of blood T cell repertoires in COVID-19. In assigning cohorts, the study relied on participant-reported clinical history. This CDR3 has 17 residues. The germline CDR1 and CDR2 sequences are SGHNT and YYREEE (reference sequence). Losses at the gene ends were 5 bases for V and 0 bases for J; bases not matched to a gene: 6. Study processing details: Nucleated cell number was recorded as an estimate derived from reference gene primer amplification. Only in-frame clones appear in the TCRdb table, and some are missing; sequencing was by immunoSEQ multiplex PCR. That table furnishes V, J and clone size, whereas the DNA furnished D and trimming. The sample records around 300,000 clones, 85% to 90% being singletons. This clone is a singleton in its sample.

The chain couples TRBV5-4 to TRBJ2-6; 9 nucleotides align to TRBD1. Sequenced input: PBMCs or T cells enriched from blood (not recorded which). The receptor comes from an older woman who had recovered from COVID-19. The CDR3 bases are TGTGCCAGCAGTTTCCCGGGACAGGGCTCTGGGGCCAACGTCCTGACTTTC. Its protein product is CASSFPGQGSGANVLTF.